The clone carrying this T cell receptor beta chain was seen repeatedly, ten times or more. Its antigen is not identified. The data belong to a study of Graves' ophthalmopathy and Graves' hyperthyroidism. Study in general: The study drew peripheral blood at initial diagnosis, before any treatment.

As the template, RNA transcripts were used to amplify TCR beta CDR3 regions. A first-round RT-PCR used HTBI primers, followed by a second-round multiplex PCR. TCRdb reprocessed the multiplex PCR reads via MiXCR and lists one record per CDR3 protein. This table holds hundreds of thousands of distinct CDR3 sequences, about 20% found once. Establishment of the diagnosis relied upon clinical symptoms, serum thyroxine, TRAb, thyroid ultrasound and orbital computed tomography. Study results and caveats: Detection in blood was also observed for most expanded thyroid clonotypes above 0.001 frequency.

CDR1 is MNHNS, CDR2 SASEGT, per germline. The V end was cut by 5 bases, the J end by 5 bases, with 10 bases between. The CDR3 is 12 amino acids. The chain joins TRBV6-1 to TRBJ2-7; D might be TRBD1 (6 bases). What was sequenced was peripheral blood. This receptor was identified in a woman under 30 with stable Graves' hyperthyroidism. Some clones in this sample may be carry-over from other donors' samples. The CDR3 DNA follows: TGTGCCAGCAGTCCGGACAGTGACGAGCAGTACTTC. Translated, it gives CASSPDSDEQYF.